Listed here are 21 T cell receptor beta chains from one sample, sequenced in a study of T cell clonality in common variable immunodeficiency. Antigens of these TCRs are unknown. Study-wide findings and caveats: In common variable immunodeficiency, TCR beta chains reportedly carried fewer deletions and N-nucleotide insertions.

Generated by immunoSEQ multiplex PCR, the TCRdb table keeps only in-frame clones and is missing some. The profile covers about 12,000 clones, none occurring a single time. The specimen was peripheral blood mononuclear cells. Receptors were obtained from a human donor with common variable immunodeficiency.

The table lists this clone with a few counts. The CDR3 end is not reached by the read, which stops 3 residues before it; the germline J gene fills it in. The chain carries TRBV7-2 and TRBJ1-4; 7 bases agree with TRBD1. The germline V gene has CDR1 SGHTA and CDR2 FQGNSA. The junction had 5 bases not matched to a gene; V was cut back by 5 bases and J by 5 bases. This CDR3 has 14 residues. CDR3 amino acids: CASSRTGANEKLFF. The CDR3 bases that were read are TGTGCCAGCAGCCGCACAGGGGCGAATGAAAAA.

On this clone itself: The read finishes 3 residues shy of the CDR3 end, and the germline J gene is used to complete it. The rearrangement joins TRBV6-1 to TRBJ2-3; 8 bases map to TRBD1. Germline CDR1 and CDR2: MNHNS and SASEGT. The CDR3 sequence is 15 residues long. V shed 1 base and J 7 bases; nucleotides not matched to a gene: 7. CDR3 region: CASSEGTGPVNTQYF. CDR3 bases read: TGTGCCAGCAGTGAAGGGACAGGGCCAGTAAATACG.

This clone was found many times. The CDR3 end falls 3 residues outside the read, so it is completed with the germline J gene. V and J are TRBV5-3 and TRBJ2-3, with D possibly TRBD2 on 6 matching bases. TRBV5-3 counts as an open reading frame of uncertain function. The CDR3 spans 15 residues. V was clipped by 4 bases and J by 1 base, with 13 bases between them. The chain's CDR3 is CARSPGTSRTDTQYF. The CDR3 DNA, read in part, is TGTGCCAGAAGCCCCGGGACTTCCCGCACAGATACG.

This clone was seen a handful of times. Read coverage stops 3 residues before the CDR3 terminus; the germline J gene supplies the remainder. The chain has TRBV30 and TRBJ1-5; D is uncertain. The germline V and J ends were trimmed by 1 base and 5 bases, with 12 bases remaining between them. The CDR3 length is 14 residues. CDR1 and CDR2 (germline): GTSNPN, SVGIG (reference sequence). This CDR3 reads CAWSAPGRHQPQHF. The DNA read from the CDR3 is TGTGCCTGGAGTGCCCCGGGTAGGCATCAGCCC. Looking up the rest from reference TRBV30 and TRBJ1-5 gives the full variable domain: SQTIHQWPATLVQPVGSPLSLECTVEGTSNPNLYWYRQAAGRGLQLLFYSVGIGQISSEVPQNLSASRPQDRQFILSSKKLLLSDSGFYLCAWSAPGRHQPQHFGDGTRLSIL.

Notes on this clone: The DNA ends 3 residues before the CDR3 does, and the rest of the CDR3 is filled in from the germline J gene. V gene TRBV6-1 combines with J gene TRBJ1-2; 7 bases match TRBD1. Germline V gene sequence: CDR1 MNHNS, CDR2 SASEGT. Germline trimming cut 2 bases from V and 1 base from J; bases unmatched to any gene: 4. The CDR3 totals 15 residues. The CDR3 bases that were read are TGTGCCAGCAGTGAATTGGGGACAGTTAACTATGGC. Amino acids: CASSELGTVNYG. The whole CDR3 protein reads CASSELGTVNYGYTF.

There are a few counts of this clone. The read gets to within 3 residues of the CDR3 end, and the germline J gene fills in the rest. The chain carries TRBV19 and TRBJ1-1; 9 bases match TRBD1. With 5 bases clipped from V and 4 bases from J, the junction kept 5 bases outside the gene matches. The CDR3 extends over 14 amino acids. CDR1 and CDR2 (germline): LNHDA, SQIVND (reference sequence). CDR3 region: CASSPGQGITEAFF. The DNA read from the CDR3 is TGTGCCAGTAGTCCTGGACAGGGGATCACTGAA.

About this clone: From the germline J gene comes the end of the CDR3, since the read stops 3 residues before it. V gene TRBV5-1 combines with J gene TRBJ2-7; 7 positions agree with TRBD1. CDR1 is SGHRS and CDR2 is YFSETQ in the germline V gene. The ends lost 0 bases at V and 2 bases at J; junction bases unmatched: 8. This CDR3 comprises 16 residues. The CDR3 sequence is CASSLGDSRDPYEQYF. The covered CDR3 bases are TGCGCCAGCAGCTTGGGGGACAGTCGAGATCCCTACGAG.

The sample holds many counts of this clone. The sequenced fragment ends 3 residues before the CDR3 boundary, so the rest is inferred from the germline J gene. The chain links TRBV5-1 to TRBJ1-1; D is ambiguous. There are 14 residues in the CDR3. V was cut by 0 bases and J by 6 bases, with 12 bases left in between. The germline CDR1 and CDR2 sequences are SGHRS and YFSETQ. The CDR3 DNA, read in part, is TGCGCCAGCAGCTTGGAGGGTACGCGTTCTGAA. Translating it yields CASSLEGTRSE. The whole CDR3 sequence reads CASSLEGTRSEAFF. Supplemented by reference TRBV5-1 and TRBJ1-1, the full variable domain reads KAGVTQTPRYLIKTRGQQVTLSCSPISGHRSVSWYQQTPGQGLQFLFEYFSETQRNKGNFPGRFSGRQFSNSRSEMNVSTLELGDSALYLCASSLEGTRSEAFFGQGTRLTVV.

This clone was detected a few times. The CDR3 end lies 3 residues beyond the end of the read and is filled in from the germline J gene. The chain combines TRBV18 with TRBJ2-7; the match to TRBD2 covers 7 bases. This CDR3 spans 14 amino acids. Trimming at V came to 4 bases and at J to 2 bases, leaving 5 bases not matched to a gene. CDR1 and CDR2 from the germline V gene are KGHSH and LQKENI. Partial CDR3 DNA: TGTGCCAGCTCACAACGGGGGGTACCCTACGAG. Residues: CASSQRGVPYE. In full, the CDR3 is CASSQRGVPYEQYF.

This clone occurred a few times. The read finishes 3 residues shy of the CDR3 end, and the germline J gene is used to complete it. V usage is TRBV7-2 and J usage is TRBJ2-3, with D tentatively TRBD2 (6 bases). The CDR3 consists of 15 residues. Trimming cost V 2 bases and J 0 bases, with 9 bases left between them. The germline V gene has CDR1 SGHTA and CDR2 FQGNSA. Here the CDR3 reads CASSLRAGSTDTQYF. CDR3 bases read: TGTGCCAGCAGCTTAAGGGCGGGGAGCACAGATACG.

By share, this clone ranks as medium-sized. The read halts 3 residues ahead of the CDR3 end, with the missing end drawn from the germline J gene. The chain employs TRBV30 and TRBJ2-6; no clear D gene. Germline V gene sequence: CDR1 GTSNPN, CDR2 SVGIG (reference sequence). Between the trimmed V and J ends, which lost 3 bases and 0 bases, there was a span of 6 bases. The CDR3 covers 14 residues. Incomplete CDR3 DNA: TGTGCCTGGAGGTACAGCTCTGGGGCCAACGTC. Translating it yields CAWRYSSGANV. The entire CDR3 protein reads CAWRYSSGANVLTF.

A note on this clone: The read halts 3 residues ahead of the CDR3 end, with the missing end drawn from the germline J gene. The J gene is TRBJ2-7, the V gene TRBV6-1; D may be TRBD1 (5 bases). The germline CDR1 and CDR2 sequences are MNHNS and SASEGT. V lost 2 bases and J lost 2, with 10 bases in between. CDR3 length: 14 residues. CDR3 sequence reads: CASSELTVAYEQYF. CDR3 bases read: TGTGCCAGCAGTGAACTGACAGTTGCCTACGAG.

This clone appeared a few times. The read ends 3 residues shy of where the CDR3 ends; the end is completed using the germline J gene. The chain employs TRBV7-2 and TRBJ1-4, with a tentative D call TRBD1 (6 bases). This CDR3 spans 15 amino acids. Trimming shortened V by 5 bases and J by 7 bases, and 17 bases separated the two germline ends. The germline CDR1 and CDR2 sequences are SGHTA and FQGNSA. CDR3 DNA, as far as it was read: TGTGCCAGCAGCGTACAGGGACCCGGGGCTGAAAAA. Protein: CASSVQGPGAEK. The CDR3 in its entirety is CASSVQGPGAEKLFF.

On this clone itself: Read data end 3 residues before the CDR3 end; the end is taken from the germline J gene. V is TRBV6-2 or TRBV6-3 and J is TRBJ2-7; D remains ambiguous. Per the germline V gene, CDR1 is MNHEY and CDR2 is SVGEGT. This CDR3 contains 13 residues. V was clipped by 2 bases and J by 6 bases, with 11 bases between them. The CDR3 protein is CASSYESRSEQYF. The CDR3 bases that were read are TGTGCCAGCAGTTACGAAAGCAGGTCCGAG.

Concerning this clone itself: Read coverage stops 3 residues before the CDR3 terminus; the germline J gene supplies the remainder. The chain is built from TRBV6-1 and TRBJ1-1; 8 bases map to TRBD1. Per the germline V gene, CDR1 is MNHNS and CDR2 is SASEGT. The CDR3 is 14 amino acids. After removal of 4 bases from V and 4 bases from J, the junction contained 5 bases not matched to a gene. The part of the CDR3 DNA that was read is TGTGCCAGCAGTGCCGCGGACAGGGTCACTGAA. Its translation is CASSAADRVTE. The complete CDR3 protein is CASSAADRVTEAFF.

With regard to this clone: The DNA ends 3 residues before the CDR3 does, and the rest of the CDR3 is filled in from the germline J gene. This sequence joins TRBV7-3 and TRBJ1-2; 7 bases agree with TRBD1. The CDR3 has 14 amino acids. CDR1 is SGHTA and CDR2 is FQGTGA in the germline V gene. With V trimmed by 2 bases and J by 4 bases, 4 bases remained unmatched. CDR3 DNA (partial): TGTGCCAGCAGCTTAGGGGACAGCCTCTATGGC. Translated, it gives CASSLGDSLYG. In full, the CDR3 reads CASSLGDSLYGYTF. The full variable domain, rest sourced from reference TRBV7-3 and TRBJ1-2, is GAGVSQTPSNKVTEKGKYVELRCDPISGHTALYWYRQSLGQGPEFLIYFQGTGAADDSGLPNDRFFAVRPEGSVSTLKIQRTERGDSAVYLCASSLGDSLYGYTFGSGTRLTVV.

About this clone itself: From the germline J gene comes the end of the CDR3, since the read stops 3 residues before it. This chain connects TRBV19 to TRBJ2-7, with 8 positions matching TRBD2. The trim removed 7 bases at V and 4 bases at J, leaving 9 bases unmatched. The CDR3 has 14 residues. The germline CDR1 and CDR2 sequences are LNHDA and SQIVND (reference sequence). This CDR3 reads CASTNGPGGYEQYF. CDR3 DNA (partial): TGTGCCAGTACCAATGGTCCGGGGGGGTACGAG.

For this clone: Read data end 3 residues before the CDR3 end; the end is taken from the germline J gene. J is TRBJ2-7 and V is TRBV30; D tentatively reads TRBD1 or TRBD2 (6 bases each). Trimming pared 2 bases from V and 5 bases from J, leaving 10 bases between. The CDR3 runs 12 residues. CDR1 is GTSNPN and CDR2 is SVGIG in the germline V gene (reference sequence). This CDR3 reads CAWSQGRNEQYF. CDR3 DNA, as far as it was read: TGTGCCTGGAGTCAGGGGAGGAACGAG. The full variable domain, in which reference TRBV30 and TRBJ2-7 provide the parts outside the CDR3, is SQTIHQWPATLVQPVGSPLSLECTVEGTSNPNLYWYRQAAGRGLQLLFYSVGIGQISSEVPQNLSASRPQDRQFILSSKKLLLSDSGFYLCAWSQGRNEQYFGPGTRLTVT.

Notes on this clone: The read ends 3 residues early relative to the CDR3; the germline J gene fills the gap. The V and J genes are TRBV19 and TRBJ2-5, with 7 positions matching TRBD2. V dropped 2 bases and J dropped 5; count of bases not matched to a gene: 2. CDR1 LNHDA and CDR2 SQIVND come from the germline V gene (reference sequence). This CDR3 has 13 residues. CDR3 in amino acids: CASSILGGETQYF. Incomplete CDR3 DNA: TGTGCCAGTAGTATACTGGGGGGGGAGACC.

In this sample, this clone turned up a few times. The part of the CDR3 DNA that was read is TGTGCCTGGGGGACAGCGTTTGCCAATCAGCCC. Protein sequence: CAWGTAFANQP. The complete CDR3 sequence is CAWGTAFANQPQHF. This chain uses TRBV30 with TRBJ1-5; 7 bases map to TRBD1. The CDR3 end is not reached by the read, which stops 3 residues before it; the germline J gene fills it in. V lost 5 bases to trimming and J lost 3 bases; unmatched junction nucleotides: 7. The CDR3 runs 14 residues. The germline V gene has CDR1 GTSNPN and CDR2 SVGIG (reference sequence).

This clone is judged medium-sized. Coverage ceases 3 residues before the CDR3 finishes, and the germline J gene fills in the end. The chain carries TRBV27 and TRBJ1-2; the match to TRBD1 covers 9 bases. V was clipped by 1 base and J by 1 base; unmatched bases: 7. The CDR3 totals 17 residues. CDR1 and CDR2 from the germline V gene are MNHEY and SMNVEV (reference sequence). CDR3 residues: CASSLFVGTGYNYGYTF. Partial CDR3 DNA: TGTGCCAGCAGTTTATTTGTTGGGACAGGGTATAACTATGGC.